Each of the 26 T cell receptor beta chains below was sequenced from the same sample in a study of identical twins. TCRdb used MiXCR to reprocess the 5' RACE reads, holding one entry per CDR3 protein. The sample lists 1.5 million to 2 million distinct CDR3 sequences, less than 40% seen once, with 0.27% in the top ten. Sequenced material: cord blood. These receptors were collected from a newborn girl in good health.

CDR3 residues: CASSQVSRGPEAFF. For the CDR3, the DNA is TGTGCCAGCAGCCAAGTCTCGAGGGGGCCTGAAGCTTTCTTT. The chain uses TRBV3-1 and TRBJ1-1, with 7 bases that match TRBD1. Germline CDR1 reads LGHDT; CDR2 reads YNNKEL (reference sequence). V lost 1 base to trimming and J lost 6 bases; unmatched junction nucleotides: 5. This CDR3 has 14 amino acids.

Remarks on this clonotype: A junction boundary mismatches the germline segment, possibly from a read error. The V and J genes are TRBV12-3 or TRBV12-4 and TRBJ1-4, with a tentative D call TRBD1 (6 bases). The CDR3 spans 14 residues. In DNA form, the CDR3 reads TGTCCCAGCAGCCCCCAGGGGAGGGGGGAAAAACTGTTTTTT. It specifies CPSSPQGRGEKLFF.

The V and J genes are TRBV4-1 and TRBJ1-2; 7 positions match TRBD1. The length of the CDR3 is 15 residues. In germline, CDR1 is MGHRA, CDR2 YSYEKL. The V segment lost 3 bases and the J segment 4 bases; nucleotides outside the gene matches: 8. CDR3 region: CASSHPLTGLYGYTF. The CDR3 DNA follows: TGCGCCAGCAGCCACCCGTTGACAGGGCTCTATGGCTACACCTTC.

The V and J genes are TRBV5-1 and TRBJ2-7; D unresolved. Looked up from germline, CDR1 is SGHRS and CDR2 is YFSETQ. The length of the CDR3 is 14 residues. The V end lost 0 bases, the J end lost 10 bases, and 17 bases lay between the germline ends. CDR3 amino acids: CASSLGVLQESQYF. CDR3 sequence (DNA): TGCGCCAGCAGCTTGGGGGTCTTACAAGAGTCCCAGTACTTC. The full variable domain, in which reference TRBV5-1 and TRBJ2-7 provide the parts outside the CDR3, is KAGVTQTPRYLIKTRGQQVTLSCSPISGHRSVSWYQQTPGQGLQFLFEYFSETQRNKGNFPGRFSGRQFSNSRSEMNVSTLELGDSALYLCASSLGVLQESQYFGPGTRLTVT.

Only a few counts were recorded for this clonotype. This chain links TRBV6-5 with TRBJ2-7, with no clear D. The germline V gene encodes CDR1 MNHEY and CDR2 SVGAGI. The V end lost 3 bases, the J end lost 1 base, and 10 bases lay between the germline ends. The CDR3 has 14 residues. CDR3 nucleotides: TGTGCCAGCAGTTATAATGATTTTTCCTACGAGCAGTACTTC. This encodes CASSYNDFSYEQYF.

CDR3 sequence: CASSQERTLSNQPQHF. The CDR3 coding sequence is TGTGCCAGCAGCCAAGAACGGACACTTAGCAATCAGCCCCAGCATTTT. This chain connects TRBV14 to TRBJ1-5; D is perhaps TRBD1 (5 bases). The CDR3 is 16 residues long. V lost 0 bases to trimming and J lost 0 bases, with 9 bases between them. Germline V gene lookup returns CDR1 SGHDN and CDR2 FVKESK.

The rearrangement links TRBV20-1 to TRBJ2-1; a possible D gene is TRBD2 (5 bases). The CDR3 length is 13 residues. Germline values: CDR1 DFQATT, CDR2 SNEGSKA (reference sequence). The CDR3 DNA sequence: TGCTCTAGCCCCCGAGCCGGCACCAATGAGCAGTTCTTC. This gives the protein CSSPRAGTNEQFF.

The J gene is TRBJ2-7, the V gene TRBV20-1, with 9 bases identical to TRBD2. The CDR3 runs to 15 residues. V lost 1 base, J lost 2 bases, and 6 bases stayed unmatched. Germline CDR1 is DFQATT and CDR2 is SNEGSKA (reference sequence). This CDR3 is CSARGVTSGPYEQYF. Here the CDR3 DNA reads TGCAGTGCTAGAGGGGTGACTAGCGGACCCTACGAGCAGTACTTC.

The table lists this clonotype with many counts. The chain joins TRBV10-3 to TRBJ1-2; weak D call: TRBD1 (6 bases). The V and J ends lost 6 bases and 2 bases respectively, with 10 bases between them. This CDR3 has 13 residues. Germline values: CDR1 ENHRY, CDR2 SYGVKD. CDR3 sequence (DNA): TGTGCCATCAGGACACAGGGAAACTATGGCTACACCTTC. It yields the protein CAIRTQGNYGYTF.

The V and J genes are TRBV5-1 and TRBJ2-5; D is possibly TRBD1 (7 bases). V was pared by 7 bases and J by 5 bases, with 18 bases between. This CDR3 comprises 14 residues. Germline V gives CDR1 SGHRS, CDR2 YFSETQ. CDR3 region: CASVPGGRDETQYF. The DNA of the CDR3 is TGCGCCAGCGTCCCAGGGGGGCGAGATGAGACCCAGTACTTC.

The rearrangement links TRBV24-1 to TRBJ2-1, with 9 positions matching TRBD1. CDR3 size: 14 residues. Trimming cost V 4 bases and J 7 bases; bases outside gene matches: 4. Germline CDR1 KGHDR, CDR2 SFDVKD. For the CDR3, the DNA is TGTGCCACCAGTGAAACCGGGACAGGGAATGAGCAGTTCTTC. Protein: CATSETGTGNEQFF.

CDR3 residues: CASSSRGRGSMDGYTF. The CDR3 bases are TGTGCCAGCAGTTCCCGGGGGAGGGGCTCCATGGATGGCTACACCTTC. The V call is TRBV27, the J call TRBJ1-2; D is perhaps TRBD1 (5 bases). This CDR3 comprises 16 residues. Germline CDR1 and CDR2: MNHEY and SMNVEV (reference sequence). Trimming took 4 bases from V and 6 from J, leaving 21 bases between them.

The rearrangement uses TRBV15 and TRBJ2-3; 13 bases line up with TRBD2. Germline V lookup: CDR1 LNHNV, CDR2 YYDKDF (reference sequence). V shed 5 bases, J shed 1 base, and the junction held 3 bases outside the gene matches. The CDR3 is 16 amino acids. CDR3 in DNA: TGTGCCACCAGCCTCGGGACTAGCGGGGGCACAGATACGCAGTATTTT. Its protein is CATSLGTSGGTDTQYF.

The chain has TRBV5-1 and TRBJ2-5, with 8 bases fitting TRBD2. Germline CDR1 reads SGHRS; CDR2 reads YFSETQ. The CDR3 length is 15 residues. The ends lost 0 bases at V and 11 bases at J; junction bases unmatched: 12. The CDR3 DNA reads TGCGCCAGCAGCTTGGCTCCGGCGGGGGGCGGGGAGCAGTACTTC. Protein sequence: CASSLAPAGGGEQYF.

In this sample, this clonotype turned up a few times. V is TRBV27 and J is TRBJ1-1; TRBD1 agrees at 10 bases. With V trimmed by 8 bases and J by 5 bases, 8 bases remained unmatched. The germline gives CDR1 MNHEY, CDR2 SMNVEV (reference sequence). The CDR3 consists of 14 residues. CDR3 in amino acids: CASQDRGETTEAFF. The CDR3 DNA sequence: TGTGCCAGCCAGGACAGGGGGGAGACGACTGAAGCTTTCTTT.

This clonotype occurred a few times. The chain couples TRBV27 to TRBJ1-2; D not certain. Looked up from germline, CDR1 is MNHEY and CDR2 is SMNVEV (reference sequence). This CDR3 is 15 amino acids long. Trimming removed 4 bases from V and 7 bases from J, with 19 bases in between. Here the CDR3 DNA reads TGTGCCAGCAGTTCCCCCACGAGGGAGAAGGGTGGCTACACCTTC. Amino acid sequence: CASSSPTREKGGYTF.

V usage is TRBV2 and J usage is TRBJ2-7; 7 bases fit TRBD1. The CDR3 runs to 14 residues. V dropped 6 bases and J dropped 7; count of bases not matched to a gene: 12. Per germline, CDR1 SNHLY and CDR2 FYNNEI. CDR3 protein: CASRETGNYNEQYF. The CDR3 DNA is TGTGCCAGCAGGGAGACAGGGAATTACAATGAGCAGTACTTC.

This clonotype was detected a few times. V is TRBV20-1 and J is TRBJ1-6; TRBD1 agrees at 9 bases. CDR1 DFQATT and CDR2 SNEGSKA come from the germline V gene (reference sequence). The CDR3 is 13 residues long. V gave up 4 bases and J gave up 7 bases; unmatched junction bases: 2. The CDR3 sequence: CSAKGTGNSPLHF. CDR3 in DNA: TGCAGTGCTAAAGGGACAGGGAATTCACCCCTCCACTTT.

V is TRBV2 and J is TRBJ2-1; no reliable D call. CDR3 size: 14 residues. Germline lookup yields CDR1 SNHLY and CDR2 FYNNEI. V was clipped by 7 bases and J by 3 bases, with 13 bases between them. The CDR3 DNA follows: TGTGCCAGCATTGGTAAGGGATTCTACAATGAGCAGTTCTTC. Encoded protein: CASIGKGFYNEQFF.

A note on this clonotype: At one end, the junction sequence differs from germline, possibly due to a read error. The V and J genes are TRBV2 and TRBJ2-1; 9 bases align to TRBD2. The CDR3 length is 14 residues. Germline V gene sequence: CDR1 SNHLY, CDR2 FYNNEI. The CDR3 coding sequence is TGTGCCAGCAGTGGGACTAGCGATCCGAATGGGCAGTTCTTC. It yields the protein CASSGTSDPNGQFF. Full variable domain (missing parts from reference TRBV2 and TRBJ2-1): EPEVTQTPSHQVTQMGQEVILRCVPISNHLYFYWYRQILGQKVEFLVSFYNNEISEKSEIFDDQFSVERPDGSNFTLKIRSTKLEDSAMYFCASSGTSDPNGQFFGPGTRLTVL.

The chain employs TRBV4-1 and TRBJ2-3; 8 positions match TRBD2. CDR1 is MGHRA, CDR2 YSYEKL, per germline. The V gene end was trimmed by 0 bases and the J gene end by 4 bases; junction bases not matched to a gene: 9. The CDR3 length is 17 residues. The CDR3 is CASSQEGRTSHADTQYF. The CDR3 region has the DNA TGCGCCAGCAGCCAAGAGGGGCGGACTAGCCACGCAGATACGCAGTATTTT.

The chain carries TRBV2 and TRBJ2-2; weak D call: TRBD1 (6 bases). The V gene lost 5 bases and the J gene lost 0 bases, with 13 bases spanning the gap. Germline V gives CDR1 SNHLY, CDR2 FYNNEI. CDR3 size: 16 residues. The CDR3 DNA reads as TGTGCCAGCAGTTATACCGGGACATCGAACACCGGGGAGCTGTTTTTT. Translation gives CASSYTGTSNTGELFF.

The V call is TRBV5-1, the J call TRBJ2-3; tentative D call: TRBD2 (5 bases). Germline assignment: CDR1 SGHRS and CDR2 YFSETQ. This CDR3 has 13 residues. The V gene lost 7 bases and the J gene lost 2 bases, with 11 bases spanning the gap. This chain's CDR3 is CASHSASTDTQYF. CDR3 DNA: TGCGCCAGCCATAGCGCCTCCACAGATACGCAGTATTTT.

The chain carries TRBV20-1 and TRBJ1-2, with 8 bases aligning to TRBD1. The V gene end was trimmed by 6 bases and the J gene end by 4 bases; junction bases not matched to a gene: 10. The germline CDR1 and CDR2 sequences are DFQATT and SNEGSKA (reference sequence). The CDR3 sequence is 14 residues long. The CDR3 DNA follows: TGCAGTGCCCTACCCCAGACAGGGGCCTATGGCTACACCTTC. It encodes CSALPQTGAYGYTF.

This clonotype appeared many times. The chain couples TRBV20-1 to TRBJ2-7, with unresolved D. V was pared by 0 bases and J by 2 bases, with 5 bases between. The CDR3 contains 12 residues. In germline, CDR1 is DFQATT, CDR2 SNEGSKA (reference sequence). This CDR3 is CSARDLTYEQYF. The CDR3 DNA is TGCAGTGCTAGAGACCTTACCTACGAGCAGTACTTC.

This clonotype was counted only a few times. The chain carries TRBV25-1 and TRBJ1-5; unclear D gene. V was trimmed by 9 bases and J by 3 bases, leaving 18 bases between them. Looked up from germline, CDR1 is MGHDK and CDR2 is SYGVNS. This CDR3 region has 15 residues. The CDR3 DNA is TGTGCCAGGTTGAAAAGAGGGAAGCCCAATCAGCCCCAGCATTTT. Its translation: CARLKRGKPNQPQHF.